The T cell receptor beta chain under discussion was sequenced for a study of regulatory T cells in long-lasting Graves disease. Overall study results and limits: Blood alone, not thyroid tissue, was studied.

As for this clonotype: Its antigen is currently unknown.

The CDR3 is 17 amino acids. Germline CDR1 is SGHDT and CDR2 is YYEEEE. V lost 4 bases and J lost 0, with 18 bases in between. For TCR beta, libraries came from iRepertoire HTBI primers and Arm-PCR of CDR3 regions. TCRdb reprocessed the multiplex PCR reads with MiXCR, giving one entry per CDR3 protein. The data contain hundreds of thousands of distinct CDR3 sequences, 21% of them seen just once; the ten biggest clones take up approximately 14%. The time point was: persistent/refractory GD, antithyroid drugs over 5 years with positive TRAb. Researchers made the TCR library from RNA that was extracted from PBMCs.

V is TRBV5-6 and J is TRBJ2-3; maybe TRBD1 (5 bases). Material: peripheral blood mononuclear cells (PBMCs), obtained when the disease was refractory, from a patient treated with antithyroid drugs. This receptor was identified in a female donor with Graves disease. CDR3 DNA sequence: TGTGCCAGCAGCGAAGCAGGGTTACTTATTAGCACAGATACGCAGTATTTT. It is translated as CASSEAGLLISTDTQYF.